Each of the 28 T cell receptor beta chains below was sequenced from the same sample in a study of cytomegalovirus exposure and HLA in healthy donors. The PCR used 60 Vbeta and 13 Jbeta primers. Using immunoSEQ multiplex PCR, the repertoire was profiled, and TCRdb retains in-frame clones only, with some absent. The sample yields under 250,000 clones, around 80% seen once. The material sequenced was PBMCs. The receptor source for this set is a man aged 45-65 years in good health and CMV-seronegative.

This clone was found once. As DNA, the CDR3 is TGTGCCAGCAGCCCCTCCCCGGACTCCGCCGAGCAGTACTTC. Residues: CASSPSPDSAEQYF. V usage is TRBV9 and J usage is TRBJ2-5, with a weak D call TRBD2 (5 bases). The J call may be in error: the DNA end matches TRBJ2-7 better. Per germline, CDR1 SGDLS and CDR2 YYNGEE. The CDR3 length is 14 residues.

The table lists this clone with a count of one. The J gene is TRBJ2-7, the V gene TRBV2, with a possible D match to TRBD2 (6 bases). Deletions cut 5 bases from V and 1 base from J, with 9 bases between. Germline-derived CDR1 and CDR2 are SNHLY and FYNNEI. This CDR3 has 13 residues. CDR3 region: CASSRDLSYEQYF. The CDR3 nucleotides read TGTGCCAGCAGTAGGGACTTATCCTACGAGCAGTACTTC.

This clone was observed a handful of times. CDR3 nucleotide sequence: TGTGCCAGCAGAGATCCCGGGACAGGGGTTTCTGGGGCCAACGTCCTGACTTTC. This encodes CASRDPGTGVSGANVLTF. The chain uses TRBV28 and TRBJ2-6; 10 bases align to TRBD1. The V segment lost 6 bases and the J segment 1 base; nucleotides outside the gene matches: 9. CDR1 and CDR2 (germline): MDHEN, SYDVKM. This CDR3 contains 18 residues.

The rearrangement joins TRBV5-1 to TRBJ2-2, with 9 bases that match TRBD1. Trimming took 4 bases from V and 6 from J; bases not matched to a gene: 4. CDR3 size: 14 residues. In germline, CDR1 is SGHRS, CDR2 YFSETQ. DNA of the CDR3: TGCGCCAGCAGCCTACAGGGGGCCGCCGGGGAGCTGTTTTTT. Translated, it gives CASSLQGAAGELFF.

V is TRBV9 and J is TRBJ2-1, with D possibly TRBD2 on 6 matching bases. The CDR3 has 16 amino acids. Per germline, CDR1 SGDLS and CDR2 YYNGEE. The ends were cut back, 4 bases at V and 4 bases at J, with 18 bases in the middle. The chain's CDR3 is CASSPRPGVGYNEQFF. The CDR3 bases are TGTGCCAGCAGCCCCCGTCCGGGGGTGGGATACAATGAGCAGTTCTTC.

This rearrangement joins TRBV5-1 to TRBJ2-3; tentatively, D is TRBD2 (6 bases). Germline V lookup: CDR1 SGHRS, CDR2 YFSETQ. Trimming stripped 4 bases from V and 4 bases from J, with 13 bases between. This CDR3 has 14 residues. The CDR3 nucleotides read TGCGCCAGCAGCGGAACTAGGAGGGCAGATACGCAGTATTTT. It encodes CASSGTRRADTQYF.

Notes on this clone: One end of the junction is discordant with germline, which a read error may explain. The chain's CDR3 is CASRLDRGPDTEAFF. CDR3 DNA sequence: TGTGCCAGCAGGTTGGATAGGGGGCCGGACACTGAAGCTTTCTTT. This chain joins TRBV5-6 and TRBJ1-1; 7 bases match TRBD1. CDR3 size: 15 residues. The germline V gene encodes CDR1 SGHDT and CDR2 YYEEEE.

The rearrangement uses TRBV7-3 and TRBJ2-1; 9 positions match TRBD1. Germline trimming cut 8 bases from V and 5 bases from J; bases unmatched to any gene: 10. The germline V gene encodes CDR1 SGHTA and CDR2 FQGTGA. The CDR3 is 15 residues long. The CDR3 reads CASGGGQGLNNEQFF. CDR3 nucleotides: TGTGCCAGCGGAGGAGGACAGGGGCTAAACAATGAGCAGTTCTTC.

V usage is TRBV5-1 and J usage is TRBJ2-1, with TRBD2 matching over 8 bases. The CDR3 consists of 14 residues. Trimming took 4 bases from V and 4 from J; bases not matched to a gene: 4. The germline gives CDR1 SGHRS, CDR2 YFSETQ. CDR3 DNA sequence: TGCGCCAGCAGCGAAACTAGCGGATACAATGAGCAGTTCTTC. It yields the protein CASSETSGYNEQFF.

The rearrangement joins TRBV2 to TRBJ2-7; no definite D call. V was shortened by 6 bases and J by 2 bases, with 14 bases between the two germline ends. Germline values: CDR1 SNHLY, CDR2 FYNNEI. The CDR3 contains 14 residues. The CDR3 bases are TGTGCCAGCAGGGCAAATCCAGTTGCCTACGAGCAGTACTTC. Amino acids: CASRANPVAYEQYF.

The table lists this clone with a few counts. This rearrangement joins TRBV5-4 to TRBJ2-1; TRBD1 aligns across 9 bases. The germline V gene encodes CDR1 SGHNT and CDR2 YYREEE (reference sequence). The junction had 8 bases not matched to a gene; V was cut back by 3 bases and J by 7 bases. The CDR3 has 15 residues. The CDR3 DNA is TGTGCCAGCAGCTCCGGGACAGGGAATTCGAATGAGCAGTTCTTC. It specifies CASSSGTGNSNEQFF.

The chain has TRBV6-5 and TRBJ2-7; TRBD2 matches at 11 bases. CDR3 length equals 15 residues. Per germline, CDR1 MNHEY and CDR2 SVGAGI. V gave up 7 bases and J gave up 6 bases; unmatched junction bases: 11. CDR3 amino acids: CASKMDSGRAGEQYF. The CDR3 DNA reads TGTGCCAGCAAAATGGATAGCGGGAGGGCGGGCGAGCAGTACTTC.

The table lists this clone with a count of one. This chain uses TRBV9 with TRBJ1-2; D gene ambiguous. The CDR3 length is 12 residues. The V end was cut by 2 bases, the J end by 6 bases, with 8 bases between. Germline V lookup: CDR1 SGDLS, CDR2 YYNGEE. The CDR3 DNA reads as TGTGCCAGCAGCGTCGGAGGTAATGGCTACACCTTC. Translation gives CASSVGGNGYTF.

This clone showed up just a few times. The chain carries TRBV4-1 and TRBJ1-6; 8 bases match TRBD1. This CDR3 is built from 17 residues. Germline-derived CDR1 and CDR2 are MGHRA and YSYEKL. With V trimmed by 4 bases and J by 9 bases, 14 bases remained unmatched. CDR3 DNA: TGCGCCAGCAGCCTAAAGGGAACGACAGGGGCTAGTTCACCCCTCCACTTT. It translates to CASSLKGTTGASSPLHF.

The chain is built from TRBV5-1 and TRBJ2-5, with a weak D call TRBD1 (5 bases). Germline V gene data show CDR1 as SGHRS and CDR2 as YFSETQ. V was pared by 4 bases and J by 5 bases, with 12 bases between. CDR3 length: 13 residues. The CDR3 is CASSARVGETQYF. Here the CDR3 DNA reads TGCGCCAGCAGCGCCAGGGTGGGGGAGACCCAGTACTTC.

This chain joins TRBV11-2 and TRBJ2-7, with a weak D call TRBD2 (5 bases). With 1 base removed from V and 2 bases from J, the gap between germline ends came to 6 bases. Germline CDR1 and CDR2: SGHAT and FQNNGV. The CDR3 spans 13 residues. The CDR3 here is CASSLGRAYEQYF. CDR3 nucleotide sequence: TGTGCCAGCAGCTTAGGGCGGGCCTACGAGCAGTACTTC.

This clone was observed once. The chain joins TRBV27 to TRBJ2-5, with D perhaps matching TRBD2 (5 bases). Trimming pared 2 bases from V and 2 bases from J, leaving 12 bases between. CDR1 and CDR2 from the germline V gene are MNHEY and SMNVEV (reference sequence). This CDR3 is 15 amino acids long. The CDR3 DNA reads as TGTGCCAGCAGTTTAGGAGGCACAACACAAGAGACCCAGTACTTC. The encoded protein is CASSLGGTTQETQYF.

This rearrangement joins TRBV7-6 to TRBJ2-7; TRBD2 agrees at 7 bases. In germline, CDR1 is SGHVS, CDR2 FNYEAQ. This CDR3 contains 14 residues. J was trimmed by 2 bases and V by 6 bases; bases with no gene match: 7. CDR3 region: CASSPAGLAYEQYF. For the CDR3, the DNA is TGTGCCAGCAGTCCCGCCGGACTAGCCTACGAGCAGTACTTC.

V gene TRBV5-1 combines with J gene TRBJ2-1; D is possibly TRBD1 (5 bases). The CDR3 length is 15 residues. V lost 5 bases to trimming and J lost 2 bases, with 14 bases between them. CDR1 and CDR2 from the germline V gene are SGHRS and YFSETQ. The CDR3 region is CASRLGLTAYNEQFF. CDR3 nucleotides: TGCGCCAGCAGACTGGGGCTGACGGCCTACAATGAGCAGTTCTTC.

This clone was counted between two and nine times. The chain recombines TRBV7-8 with TRBJ2-7; D possibly corresponds to TRBD2 (5 bases). There are 14 residues in the CDR3. Germline values: CDR1 SGHVS, CDR2 FQNEAQ. The V and J ends lost 3 bases and 2 bases respectively, with 11 bases between them. CDR3 in amino acids: CASSFRGGAYEQYF. The CDR3 DNA reads TGTGCCAGCAGCTTCCGAGGAGGCGCCTACGAGCAGTACTTC. Filled out from reference TRBV7-8 and TRBJ2-7, the complete variable domain reads GAGVSQSPRYKVAKRGQDVALRCDPISGHVSLFWYQQALGQGPEFLTYFQNEAQLDKSGLPSDRFFAERPEGSVSTLKIQRTQQEDSAVYLCASSFRGGAYEQYFGPGTRLTVT.

Concerning this clone itself: The junction does not match germline at one end; this may be a read error. CDR3 bases: TGTGCCAGCAGCCAGGGACTAGCGGGAGGTTCAATCTTC. Residues: CASSQGLAGGSIF. The chain is built from TRBV5-6 and TRBJ2-1; 15 bases align to TRBD2. Germline lookup yields CDR1 SGHDT and CDR2 YYEEEE. This CDR3 comprises 13 residues.

The rearrangement uses TRBV11-3 and TRBJ2-1; the D gene is possibly TRBD2 (5 bases). V lost 2 bases and J lost 6, with 14 bases in between. CDR3 size: 15 residues. Germline V gene sequence: CDR1 SGHNT, CDR2 YENEEA. The CDR3 DNA reads TGTGCCAGCAGCTTATACGGAGAGGGAATCAATGAGCAGTTCTTC. This translates into CASSLYGEGINEQFF.

The chain couples TRBV19 to TRBJ2-7; 7 nucleotides agree with TRBD1. The CDR3 totals 15 residues. V lost 3 bases and J lost 4; bases outside the gene matches: 9. Germline CDR1 is LNHDA and CDR2 is SQIVND (reference sequence). The CDR3 reads CASSIGLGTAYEQYF. The CDR3 coding sequence is TGTGCCAGTAGTATTGGTCTTGGGACAGCATACGAGCAGTACTTC.

The J gene is TRBJ2-1, the V gene TRBV28; 8 positions agree with TRBD2. The J segment lost 0 bases and the V segment lost 7 bases, leaving 11 bases of the junction unmatched. The CDR3 consists of 17 residues. Germline CDR1 and CDR2: MDHEN and SYDVKM. The CDR3 DNA sequence: TGTGCCAGCACGTCAGCGGGGGCGGTAACCTCCTACAATGAGCAGTTCTTC. It translates to CASTSAGAVTSYNEQFF.

The chain uses TRBV6-1 and TRBJ2-7; the match to TRBD1 covers 10 bases. The ends lost 4 bases at V and 5 bases at J; junction bases unmatched: 8. Germline CDR1 MNHNS, CDR2 SASEGT. This CDR3 spans 15 amino acids. The DNA of the CDR3 is TGTGCCAGCAGTGTTGGAGACAGGGGGCGCGACGAGCAGTACTTC. Translation gives CASSVGDRGRDEQYF.

The chain is built from TRBV23-1 and TRBJ2-7, with TRBD2 as a possible D gene (5 bases). TRBV23-1 is annotated as an ORF whose role is uncertain. The CDR3 loop spans 16 amino acids. V was clipped by 2 bases and J by 6 bases, with 20 bases between them. This CDR3 is CASSQTPGTQKPEQYF. CDR3 DNA: TGCGCCAGCAGTCAAACTCCGGGAACCCAAAAACCCGAGCAGTACTTC.

The chain couples TRBV11-3 to TRBJ2-3; unclear D gene. The V end was cut by 2 bases, the J end by 1 base, with 7 bases between. CDR3 length: 14 residues. CDR1 is SGHNT and CDR2 is YENEEA in the germline V gene. DNA for the CDR3: TGTGCCAGCAGCTTAAGCCCTGGCACAGATACGCAGTATTTT. Translation gives CASSLSPGTDTQYF.

This chain links TRBV7-3 with TRBJ2-7; no clear D. The CDR3 length is 17 residues. CDR1 SGHTA and CDR2 FQGTGA come from the germline V gene. Trimming cost V 1 base and J 8 bases, with 24 bases left between them. The DNA for the CDR3 is TGTGCCAGCAGCTTAAGCCCCCTGATCGGCTCGGGTGAGCAGCAGTACTTC. It specifies CASSLSPLIGSGEQQYF.